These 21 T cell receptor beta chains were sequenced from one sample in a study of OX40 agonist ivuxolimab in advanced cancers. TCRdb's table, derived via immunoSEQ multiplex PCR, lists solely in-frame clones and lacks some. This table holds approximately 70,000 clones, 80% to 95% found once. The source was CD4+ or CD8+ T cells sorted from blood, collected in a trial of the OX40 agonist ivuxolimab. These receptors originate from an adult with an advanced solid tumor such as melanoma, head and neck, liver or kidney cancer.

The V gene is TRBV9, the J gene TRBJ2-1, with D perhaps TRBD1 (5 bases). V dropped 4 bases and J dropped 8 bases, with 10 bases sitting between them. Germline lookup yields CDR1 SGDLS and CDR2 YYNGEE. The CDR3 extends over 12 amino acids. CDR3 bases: TGTGCCAGCAGCCAGGGTGGAGATGAGCAGTTCTTC. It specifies CASSQGGDEQFF.

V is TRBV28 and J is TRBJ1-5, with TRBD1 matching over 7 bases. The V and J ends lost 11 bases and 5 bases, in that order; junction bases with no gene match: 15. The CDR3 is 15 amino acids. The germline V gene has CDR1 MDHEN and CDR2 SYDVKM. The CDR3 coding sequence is TGTGCCTCAGCCGTGGCAGGGGGTTTTCATCAGCCCCAGCATTTT. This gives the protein CASAVAGGFHQPQHF.

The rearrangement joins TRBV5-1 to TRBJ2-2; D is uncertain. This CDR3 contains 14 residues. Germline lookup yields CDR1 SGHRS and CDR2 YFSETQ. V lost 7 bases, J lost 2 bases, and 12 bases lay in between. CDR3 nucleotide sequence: TGCGCCAGCCGTGCGCAGCACAACACCGGGGAGCTGTTTTTT. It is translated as CASRAQHNTGELFF.

CDR3: CASSQEQTGGFYEQYF. CDR3 DNA sequence: TGTGCCAGCAGCCAAGAGCAGACAGGGGGCTTCTACGAGCAGTACTTC. The rearrangement links TRBV4-2 to TRBJ2-5; 10 bases line up with TRBD1. The DNA end is more similar to TRBJ2-7, so the J call may be wrong. Germline assignment: CDR1 LGHNA and CDR2 YNFKEQ. CDR3 length: 16 amino acids.

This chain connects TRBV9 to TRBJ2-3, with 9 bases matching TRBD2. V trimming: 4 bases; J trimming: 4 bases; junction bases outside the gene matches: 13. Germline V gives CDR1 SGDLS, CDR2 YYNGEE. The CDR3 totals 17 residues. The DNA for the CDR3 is TGTGCCAGCAGCCTCCGGGCCGCGGGGGGGCCATCAGATACGCAGTATTTT. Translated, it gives CASSLRAAGGPSDTQYF.

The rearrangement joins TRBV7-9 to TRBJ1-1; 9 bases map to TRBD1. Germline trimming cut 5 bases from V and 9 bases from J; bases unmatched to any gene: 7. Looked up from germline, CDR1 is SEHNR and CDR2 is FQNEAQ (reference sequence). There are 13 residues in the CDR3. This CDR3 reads CASSPGQGLQAFF. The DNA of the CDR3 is TGTGCCAGCAGCCCCGGACAGGGGCTTCAAGCTTTCTTT.

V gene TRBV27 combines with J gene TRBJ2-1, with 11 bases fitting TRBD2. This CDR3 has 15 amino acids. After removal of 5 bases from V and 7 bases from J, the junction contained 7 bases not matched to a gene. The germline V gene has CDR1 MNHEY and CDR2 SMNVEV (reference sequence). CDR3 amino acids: CASSPGTSGMNEQFF. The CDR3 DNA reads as TGTGCCAGCAGTCCTGGGACTAGCGGAATGAATGAGCAGTTCTTC.

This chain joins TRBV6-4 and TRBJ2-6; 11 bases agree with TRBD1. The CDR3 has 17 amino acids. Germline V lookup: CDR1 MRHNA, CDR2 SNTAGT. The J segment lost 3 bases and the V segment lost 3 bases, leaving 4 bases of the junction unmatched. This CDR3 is CASSEGTGGFGANVLTF. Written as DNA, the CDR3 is TGTGCCAGCAGTGAGGGGACAGGGGGATTTGGGGCCAACGTCCTGACTTTC.

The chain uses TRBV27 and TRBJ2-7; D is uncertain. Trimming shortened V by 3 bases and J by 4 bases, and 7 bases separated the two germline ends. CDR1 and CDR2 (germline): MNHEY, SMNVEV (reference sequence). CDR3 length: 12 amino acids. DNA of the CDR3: TGTGCCAGCAGTTTGGTGGGTTACGAGCAGTACTTC. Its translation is CASSLVGYEQYF.

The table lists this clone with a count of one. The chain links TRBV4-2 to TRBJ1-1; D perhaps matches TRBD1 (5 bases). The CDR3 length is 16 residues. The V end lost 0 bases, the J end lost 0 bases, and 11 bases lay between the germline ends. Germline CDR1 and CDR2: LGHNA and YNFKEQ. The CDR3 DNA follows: TGTGCCAGCAGCCAAGATTTAGGACAACTGAACACTGAAGCTTTCTTT. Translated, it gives CASSQDLGQLNTEAFF.

As DNA, the CDR3 is TGTGCCAGCAGGCCAGGGAACACCGGGGAGCTGTTTTTT. This codes for CASRPGNTGELFF. The chain recombines TRBV7-9 with TRBJ2-2; no clear D. This CDR3 contains 13 residues. V was cut by 6 bases and J by 1 base, with 6 bases left in between. Germline V CDR1 and CDR2: SEHNR, FQNEAQ (reference sequence).

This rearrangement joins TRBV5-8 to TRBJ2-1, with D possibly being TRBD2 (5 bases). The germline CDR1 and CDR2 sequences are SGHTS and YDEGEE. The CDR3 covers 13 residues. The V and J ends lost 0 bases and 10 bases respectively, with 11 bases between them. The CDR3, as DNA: TGTGCCAGCAGCTTGGCCCTCCGGAGGGAGCAGTTCTTC. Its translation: CASSLALRREQFF.

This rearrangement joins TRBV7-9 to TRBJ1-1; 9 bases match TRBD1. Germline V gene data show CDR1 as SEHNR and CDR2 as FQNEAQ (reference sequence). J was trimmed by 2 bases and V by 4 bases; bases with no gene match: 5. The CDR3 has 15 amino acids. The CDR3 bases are TGTGCCAGCAGCTCCCCCACAGGGGGCAACACTGAAGCTTTCTTT. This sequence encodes CASSSPTGGNTEAFF.

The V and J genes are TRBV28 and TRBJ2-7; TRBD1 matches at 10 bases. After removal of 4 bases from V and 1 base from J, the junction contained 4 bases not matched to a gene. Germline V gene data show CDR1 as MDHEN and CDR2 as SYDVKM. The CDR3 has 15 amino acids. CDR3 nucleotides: TGTGCCAGCAGTTGGGGGGGACAGGGGTCCTACGAGCAGTACTTC. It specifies CASSWGGQGSYEQYF.

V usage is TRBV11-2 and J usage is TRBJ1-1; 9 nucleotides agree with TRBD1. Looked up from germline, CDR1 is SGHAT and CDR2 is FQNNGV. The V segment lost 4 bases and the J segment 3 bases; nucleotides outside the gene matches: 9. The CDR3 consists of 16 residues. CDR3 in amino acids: CASSSGQGIMDTEAFF. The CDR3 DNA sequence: TGTGCCAGCAGCTCCGGACAGGGGATCATGGACACTGAAGCTTTCTTT.

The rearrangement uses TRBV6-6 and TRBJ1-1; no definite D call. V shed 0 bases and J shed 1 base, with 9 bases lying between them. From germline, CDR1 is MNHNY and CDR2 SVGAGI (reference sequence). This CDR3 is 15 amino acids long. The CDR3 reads CASSYSAPTNTEAFF. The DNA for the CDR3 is TGTGCCAGCAGTTACTCCGCCCCTACGAACACTGAAGCTTTCTTT.

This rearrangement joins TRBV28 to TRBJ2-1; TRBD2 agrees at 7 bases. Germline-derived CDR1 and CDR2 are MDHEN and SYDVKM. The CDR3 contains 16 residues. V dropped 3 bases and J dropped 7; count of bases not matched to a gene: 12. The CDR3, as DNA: TGTGCCAGCAGTTTTGGCCCTAGCGGCCTGAGAAATGAGCAGTTCTTC. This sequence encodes CASSFGPSGLRNEQFF.

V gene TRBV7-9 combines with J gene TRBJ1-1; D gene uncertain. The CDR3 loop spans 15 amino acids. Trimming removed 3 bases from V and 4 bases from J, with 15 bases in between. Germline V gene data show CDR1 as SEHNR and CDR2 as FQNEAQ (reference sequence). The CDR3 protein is CASSFYAGFGTEAFF. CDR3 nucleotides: TGTGCCAGCAGCTTTTATGCGGGTTTTGGCACTGAAGCTTTCTTT.

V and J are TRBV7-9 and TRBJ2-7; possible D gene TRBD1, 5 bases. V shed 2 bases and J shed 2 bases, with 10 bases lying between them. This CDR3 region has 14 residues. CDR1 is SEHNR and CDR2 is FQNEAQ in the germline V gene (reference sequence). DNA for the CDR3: TGTGCCAGCAGCTTAAGGGCAGGGCCCTACGAGCAGTACTTC. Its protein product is CASSLRAGPYEQYF.

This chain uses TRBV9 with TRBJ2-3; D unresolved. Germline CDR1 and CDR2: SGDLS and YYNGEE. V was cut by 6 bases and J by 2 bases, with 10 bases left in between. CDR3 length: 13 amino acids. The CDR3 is CASTGSFTDTQYF. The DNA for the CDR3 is TGTGCCAGCACGGGCAGTTTCACAGATACGCAGTATTTT.

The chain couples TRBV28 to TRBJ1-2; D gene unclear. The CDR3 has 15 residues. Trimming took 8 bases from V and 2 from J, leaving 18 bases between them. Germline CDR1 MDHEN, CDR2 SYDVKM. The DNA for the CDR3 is TGTGCCAGCGCTTTTTTCTTCGGTGGGAACTATGGCTACACCTTC. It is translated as CASAFFFGGNYGYTF.